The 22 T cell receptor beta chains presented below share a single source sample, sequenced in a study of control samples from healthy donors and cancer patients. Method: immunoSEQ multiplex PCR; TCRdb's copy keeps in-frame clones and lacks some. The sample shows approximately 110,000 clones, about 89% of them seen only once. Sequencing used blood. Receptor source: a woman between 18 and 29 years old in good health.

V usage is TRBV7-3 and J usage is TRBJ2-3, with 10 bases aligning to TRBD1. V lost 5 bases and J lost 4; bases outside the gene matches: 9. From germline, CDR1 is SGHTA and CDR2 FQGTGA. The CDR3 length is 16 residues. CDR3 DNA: TGTGCCAGCAGCCCCTCCCGGGACAGGGGAGCAGATACGCAGTATTTT. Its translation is CASSPSRDRGADTQYF.

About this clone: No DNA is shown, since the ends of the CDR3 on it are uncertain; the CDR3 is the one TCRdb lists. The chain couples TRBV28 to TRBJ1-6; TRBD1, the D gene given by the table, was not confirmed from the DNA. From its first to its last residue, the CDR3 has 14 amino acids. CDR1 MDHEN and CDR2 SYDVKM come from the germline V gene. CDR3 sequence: CASILDTENSPLHF.

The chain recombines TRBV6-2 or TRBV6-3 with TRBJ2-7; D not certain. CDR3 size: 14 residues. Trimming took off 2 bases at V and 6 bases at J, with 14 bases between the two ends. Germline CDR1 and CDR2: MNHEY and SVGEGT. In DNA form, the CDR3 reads TGTGCCAGCAGTTACGCGAGTTCCAGGTCCGAGCAGTACTTC. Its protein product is CASSYASSRSEQYF.

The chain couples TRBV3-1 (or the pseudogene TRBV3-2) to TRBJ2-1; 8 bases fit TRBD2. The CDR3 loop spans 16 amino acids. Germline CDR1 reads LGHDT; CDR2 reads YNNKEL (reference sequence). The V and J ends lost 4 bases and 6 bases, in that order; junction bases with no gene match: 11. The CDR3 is CASSLLWTSKFNEQFF. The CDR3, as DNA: TGTGCCAGCAGCCTACTCTGGACTAGCAAGTTCAATGAGCAGTTCTTC.

The CDR3 DNA sequence: TGCAGCGGCATGAACACCGGGGAGCTGTTTTTT. Translated, it gives CSGMNTGELFF. The chain carries TRBV29-1 and TRBJ2-2; D unclear. CDR1 is SQVTM, CDR2 ANQGSEA, per germline. Trimming shortened V by 7 bases and J by 1 base, and 4 bases separated the two germline ends. The CDR3 runs 11 residues.

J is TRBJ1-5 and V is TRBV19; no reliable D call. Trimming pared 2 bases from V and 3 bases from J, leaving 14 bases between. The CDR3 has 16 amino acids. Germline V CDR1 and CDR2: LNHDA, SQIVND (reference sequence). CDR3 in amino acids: CASSIPPGLINQPQHF. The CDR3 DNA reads TGTGCCAGTAGTATACCCCCGGGCCTGATCAATCAGCCCCAGCATTTT. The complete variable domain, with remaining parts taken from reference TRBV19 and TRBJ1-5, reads DGGITQSPKYLFRKEGQNVTLSCEQNLNHDAMYWYRQDPGQGLRLIYYSQIVNDFQKGDIAEGYSVSREKKESFPLTVTSAQKNPTAFYLCASSIPPGLINQPQHFGDGTRLSIL.

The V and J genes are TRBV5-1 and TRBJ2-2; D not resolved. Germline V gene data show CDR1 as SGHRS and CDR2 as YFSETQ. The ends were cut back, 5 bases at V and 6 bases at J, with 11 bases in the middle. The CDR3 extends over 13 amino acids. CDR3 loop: CASSSTPSGELFF. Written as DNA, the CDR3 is TGCGCCAGCAGTTCGACCCCATCCGGGGAGCTGTTTTTT.

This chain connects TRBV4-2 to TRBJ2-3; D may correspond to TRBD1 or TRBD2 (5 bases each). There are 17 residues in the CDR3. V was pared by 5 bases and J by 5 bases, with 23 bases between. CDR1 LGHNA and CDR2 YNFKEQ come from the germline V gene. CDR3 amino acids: CASSAQSGAGEGDTQYF. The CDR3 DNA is TGTGCCAGCAGCGCCCAGTCCGGGGCGGGTGAAGGAGATACGCAGTATTTT.

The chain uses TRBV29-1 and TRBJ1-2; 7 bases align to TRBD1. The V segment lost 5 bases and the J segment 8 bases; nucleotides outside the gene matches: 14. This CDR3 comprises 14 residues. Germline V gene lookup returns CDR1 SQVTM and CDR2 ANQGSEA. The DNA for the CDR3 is TGCAGCGTTTCCCCCTACCGACAGGGACAAGGCTACACCTTC. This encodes CSVSPYRQGQGYTF.

CDR3 DNA sequence: TGTGCCAGCAGTTTAAGTGGGGCTTACTACGAGCAGTACTTC. Its protein product is CASSLSGAYYEQYF. The chain carries TRBV28 and TRBJ2-7, with a weak D call TRBD1 (5 bases). The CDR3 runs 14 residues. V lost 2 bases and J lost 3, with 11 bases in between. Germline assignment: CDR1 MDHEN and CDR2 SYDVKM. Drawing the rest from reference TRBV28 and TRBJ2-7, the complete variable domain is DVKVTQSSRYLVKRTGEKVFLECVQDMDHENMFWYRQDPGLGLRLIYFSYDVKMKEKGDIPEGYSVSREKKERFSLILESASTNQTSMYLCASSLSGAYYEQYFGPGTRLTVT.

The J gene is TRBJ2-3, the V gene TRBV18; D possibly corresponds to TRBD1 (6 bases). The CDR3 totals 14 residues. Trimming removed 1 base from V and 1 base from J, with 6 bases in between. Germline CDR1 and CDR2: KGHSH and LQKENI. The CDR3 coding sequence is TGTGCCAGCTCACCACAGGGGGGCACAGATACGCAGTATTTT. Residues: CASSPQGGTDTQYF.

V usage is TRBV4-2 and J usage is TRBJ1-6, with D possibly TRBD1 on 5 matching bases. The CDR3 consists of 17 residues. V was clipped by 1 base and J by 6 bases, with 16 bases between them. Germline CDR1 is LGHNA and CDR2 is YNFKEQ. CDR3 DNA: TGTGCCAGCAGCCAAGTTGGGGCTTGGGATAGTAATTCACCCCTCCACTTT. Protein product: CASSQVGAWDSNSPLHF.

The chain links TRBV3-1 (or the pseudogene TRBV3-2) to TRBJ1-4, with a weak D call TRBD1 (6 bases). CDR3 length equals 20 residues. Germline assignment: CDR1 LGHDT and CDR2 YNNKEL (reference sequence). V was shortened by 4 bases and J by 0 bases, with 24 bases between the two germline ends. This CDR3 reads CASSPHPTGTLRSTNEKLFF. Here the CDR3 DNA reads TGTGCCAGCAGCCCACACCCGACAGGAACTCTAAGATCAACTAATGAAAAACTGTTTTTT.

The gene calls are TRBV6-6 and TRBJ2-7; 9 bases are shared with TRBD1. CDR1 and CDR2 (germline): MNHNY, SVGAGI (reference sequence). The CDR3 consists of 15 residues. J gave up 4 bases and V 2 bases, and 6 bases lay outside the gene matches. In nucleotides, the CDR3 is TGTGCCAGCAGTTACCCCGGGACAGGGCGATACGAGCAGTACTTC. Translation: CASSYPGTGRYEQYF.

CDR3 coding DNA: TGCGCCAGCAGCCGGGACATAGCCTACGAGCAGTACTTC. It encodes CASSRDIAYEQYF. This chain uses TRBV4-3 with TRBJ2-7, with a weak D call TRBD1 (6 bases). The germline V gene has CDR1 LGHNA and CDR2 YSLEER. CDR3 size: 13 residues. The V and J ends lost 4 bases and 2 bases respectively, with 9 bases between them.

CDR3 nucleotide sequence: TGTGCCACTCCGGACACCGGGGAGCTGTTTTTT. Translation gives CATPDTGELFF. The gene calls are TRBV10-3 and TRBJ2-2; no clear D gene. This CDR3 region has 11 residues. Trimming took 10 bases from V and 3 from J, leaving 6 bases between them. Germline CDR1 is ENHRY and CDR2 is SYGVKD.

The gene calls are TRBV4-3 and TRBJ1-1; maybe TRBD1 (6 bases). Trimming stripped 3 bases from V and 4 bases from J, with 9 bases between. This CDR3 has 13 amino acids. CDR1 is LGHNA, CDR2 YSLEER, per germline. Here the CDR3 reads CASSQHRATEAFF. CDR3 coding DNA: TGCGCCAGCAGCCAGCACAGGGCCACTGAAGCTTTCTTT.

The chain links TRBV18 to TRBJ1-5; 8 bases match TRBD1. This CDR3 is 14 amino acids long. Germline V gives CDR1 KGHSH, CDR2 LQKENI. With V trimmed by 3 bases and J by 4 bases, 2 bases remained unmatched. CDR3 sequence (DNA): TGTGCCAGCTCACCGGACAGGGCAAATCAGCCCCAGCATTTT. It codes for CASSPDRANQPQHF.

The CDR3 loop is CASSQGRGSYNEQFF. The CDR3 nucleotides read TGTGCCAGCAGCCAAGGTAGGGGCTCCTACAATGAGCAGTTCTTC. This chain joins TRBV4-2 and TRBJ2-1, with D possibly matching TRBD1 (5 bases). In germline, CDR1 is LGHNA, CDR2 YNFKEQ. V lost 1 base and J 0 bases, leaving 7 bases between the germline ends. The CDR3 is made up of 15 amino acids.

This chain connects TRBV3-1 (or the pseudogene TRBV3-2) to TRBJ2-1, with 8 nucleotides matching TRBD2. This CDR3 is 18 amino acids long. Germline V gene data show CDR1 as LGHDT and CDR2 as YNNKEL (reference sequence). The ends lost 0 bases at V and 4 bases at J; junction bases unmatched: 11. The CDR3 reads CASSQDVRKRGCYNEQFF. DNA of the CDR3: TGTGCCAGCAGCCAAGATGTTCGAAAGCGGGGGTGTTACAATGAGCAGTTCTTC.

CDR3 protein: CASSPGASGEETQYF. The CDR3 bases are TGTGCCAGCAGCCCAGGGGCTAGCGGGGAAGAGACCCAGTACTTC. The V and J genes are TRBV11-3 and TRBJ2-5, with 9 bases identical to TRBD2. The CDR3 is made up of 15 amino acids. The V gene end was trimmed by 5 bases and the J gene end by 3 bases; junction bases not matched to a gene: 7. Germline V gene data show CDR1 as SGHNT and CDR2 as YENEEA.

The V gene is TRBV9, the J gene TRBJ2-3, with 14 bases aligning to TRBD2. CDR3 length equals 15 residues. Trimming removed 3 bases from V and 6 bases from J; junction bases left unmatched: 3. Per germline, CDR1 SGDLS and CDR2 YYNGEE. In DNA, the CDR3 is TGTGCCAGCAGCGCGACTAGCGGGGGGGTGGATACGCAGTATTTT. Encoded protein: CASSATSGGVDTQYF.